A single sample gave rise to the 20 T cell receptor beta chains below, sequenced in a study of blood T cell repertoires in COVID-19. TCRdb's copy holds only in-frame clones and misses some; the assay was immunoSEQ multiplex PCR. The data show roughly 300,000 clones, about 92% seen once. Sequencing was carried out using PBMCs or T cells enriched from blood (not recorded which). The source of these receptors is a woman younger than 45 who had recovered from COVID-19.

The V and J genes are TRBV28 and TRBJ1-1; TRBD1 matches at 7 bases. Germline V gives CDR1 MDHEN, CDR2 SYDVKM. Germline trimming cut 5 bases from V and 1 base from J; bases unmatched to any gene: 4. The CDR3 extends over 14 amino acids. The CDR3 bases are TGTGCCAGCAGTGATCACAGGGGGAACACTGAAGCTTTCTTT. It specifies CASSDHRGNTEAFF.

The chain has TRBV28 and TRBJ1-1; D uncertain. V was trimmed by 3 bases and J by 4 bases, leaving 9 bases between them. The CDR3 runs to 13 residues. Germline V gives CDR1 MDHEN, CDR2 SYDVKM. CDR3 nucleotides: TGTGCCAGCAGTTTCCCCTCCCGCACTGAAGCTTTCTTT. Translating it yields CASSFPSRTEAFF.

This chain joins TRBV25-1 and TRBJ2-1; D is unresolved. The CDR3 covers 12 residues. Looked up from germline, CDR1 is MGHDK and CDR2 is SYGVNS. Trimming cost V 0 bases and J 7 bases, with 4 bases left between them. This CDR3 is CASSEYMNEQFF. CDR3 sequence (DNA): TGTGCCAGCAGTGAATATATGAATGAGCAGTTCTTC.

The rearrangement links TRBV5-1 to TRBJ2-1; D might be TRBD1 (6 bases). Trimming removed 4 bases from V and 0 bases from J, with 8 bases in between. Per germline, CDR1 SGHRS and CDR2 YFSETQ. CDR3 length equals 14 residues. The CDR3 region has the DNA TGCGCCAGCAGCCGGGACACCTCCTACAATGAGCAGTTCTTC. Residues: CASSRDTSYNEQFF.

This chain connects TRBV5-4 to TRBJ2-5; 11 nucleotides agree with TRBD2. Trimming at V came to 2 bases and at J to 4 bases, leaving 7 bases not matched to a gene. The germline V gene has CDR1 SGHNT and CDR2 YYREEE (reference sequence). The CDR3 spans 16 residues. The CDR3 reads CASSFYSGRAVETQYF. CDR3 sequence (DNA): TGTGCCAGCAGCTTCTATAGCGGGAGGGCCGTAGAGACCCAGTACTTC.

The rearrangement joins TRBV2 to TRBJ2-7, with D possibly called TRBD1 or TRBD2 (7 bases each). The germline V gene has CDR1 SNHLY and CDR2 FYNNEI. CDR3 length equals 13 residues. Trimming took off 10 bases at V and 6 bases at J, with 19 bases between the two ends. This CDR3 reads CANREGAFSEQYF. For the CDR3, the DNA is TGTGCCAACAGGGAGGGGGCTTTCTCCGAGCAGTACTTC.

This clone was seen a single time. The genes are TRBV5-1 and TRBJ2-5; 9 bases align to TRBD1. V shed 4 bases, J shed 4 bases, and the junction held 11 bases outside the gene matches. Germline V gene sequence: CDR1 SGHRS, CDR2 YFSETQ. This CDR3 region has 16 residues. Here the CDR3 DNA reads TGCGCCAGCAGCGCCACAACACAGGGGGCGGGAGAGACCCAGTACTTC. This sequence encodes CASSATTQGAGETQYF.

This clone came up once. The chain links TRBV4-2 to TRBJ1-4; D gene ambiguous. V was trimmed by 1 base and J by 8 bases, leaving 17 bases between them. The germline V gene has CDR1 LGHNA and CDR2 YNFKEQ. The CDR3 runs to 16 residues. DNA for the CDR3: TGTGCCAGCAGCCAAGGAGAGGGTATGAGAGGAGAAAAACTGTTTTTT. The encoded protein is CASSQGEGMRGEKLFF.

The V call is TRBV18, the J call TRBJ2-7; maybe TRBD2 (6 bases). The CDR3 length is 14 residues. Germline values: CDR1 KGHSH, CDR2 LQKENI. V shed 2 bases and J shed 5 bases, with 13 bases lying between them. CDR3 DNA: TGTGCCAGCTCACCAATAGCGGAGGACCACGAGCAGTACTTC. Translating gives CASSPIAEDHEQYF.

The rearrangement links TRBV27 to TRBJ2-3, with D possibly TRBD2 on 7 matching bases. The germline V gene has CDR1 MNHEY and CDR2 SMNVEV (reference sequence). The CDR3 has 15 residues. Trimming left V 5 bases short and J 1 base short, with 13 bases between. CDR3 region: CASSRGGLRTDTQYF. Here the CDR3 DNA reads TGTGCCAGCAGTAGGGGGGGGCTACGCACAGATACGCAGTATTTT.

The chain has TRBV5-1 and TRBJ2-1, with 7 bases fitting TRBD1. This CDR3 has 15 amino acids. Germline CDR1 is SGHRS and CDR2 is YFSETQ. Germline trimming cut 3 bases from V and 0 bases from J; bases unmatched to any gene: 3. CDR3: CASSSGQDSYNEQFF. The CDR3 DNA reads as TGCGCCAGCAGCTCCGGACAGGACTCCTACAATGAGCAGTTCTTC.

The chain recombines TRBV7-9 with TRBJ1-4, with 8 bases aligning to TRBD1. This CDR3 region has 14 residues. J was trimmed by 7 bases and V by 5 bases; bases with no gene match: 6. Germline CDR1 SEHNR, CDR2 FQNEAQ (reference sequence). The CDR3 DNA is TGTGCCAGCAGCATGGACAGGGCCAGTGAAAAACTGTTTTTT. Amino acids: CASSMDRASEKLFF.

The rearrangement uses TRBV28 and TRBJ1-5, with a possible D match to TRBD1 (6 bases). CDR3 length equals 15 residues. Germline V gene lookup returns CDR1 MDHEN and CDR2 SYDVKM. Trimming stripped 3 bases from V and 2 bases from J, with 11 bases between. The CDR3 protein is CASSLGDTGNQPQHF. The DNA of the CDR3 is TGTGCCAGCAGTTTGGGGGACACGGGCAATCAGCCCCAGCATTTT.

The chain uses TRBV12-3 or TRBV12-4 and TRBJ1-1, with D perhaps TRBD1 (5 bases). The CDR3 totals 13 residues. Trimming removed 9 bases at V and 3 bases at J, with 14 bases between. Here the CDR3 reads CASSRSRDTEAFF. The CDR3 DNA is TGTGCCAGTTCTAGGAGCAGGGACACTGAAGCTTTCTTT.

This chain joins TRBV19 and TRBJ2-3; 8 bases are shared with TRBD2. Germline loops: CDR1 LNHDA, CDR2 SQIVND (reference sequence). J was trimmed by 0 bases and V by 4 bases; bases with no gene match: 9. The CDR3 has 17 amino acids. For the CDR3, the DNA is TGTGCCAGTAGTAGCTACCTGACTAGCGCTAGCACAGATACGCAGTATTTT. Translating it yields CASSSYLTSASTDTQYF.

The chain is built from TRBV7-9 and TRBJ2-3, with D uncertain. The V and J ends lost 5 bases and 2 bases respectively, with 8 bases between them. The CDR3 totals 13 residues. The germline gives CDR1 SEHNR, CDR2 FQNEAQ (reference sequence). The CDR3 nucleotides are TGTGCCAGCAGCCGGAGCGACACAGATACGCAGTATTTT. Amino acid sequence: CASSRSDTDTQYF. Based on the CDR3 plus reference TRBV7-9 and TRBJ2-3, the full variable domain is DTGVSQNPRHKITKRGQNVTFRCDPISEHNRLYWYRQTLGQGPEFLTYFQNEAQLEKSRLLSDRFSAERPKGSFSTLEIQRTEQGDSAMYLCASSRSDTDTQYFGPGTRLTVL.

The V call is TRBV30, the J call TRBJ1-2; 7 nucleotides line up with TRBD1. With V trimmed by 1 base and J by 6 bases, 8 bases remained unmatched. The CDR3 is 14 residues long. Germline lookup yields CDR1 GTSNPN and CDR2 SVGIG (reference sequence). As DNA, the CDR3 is TGTGCCTGGAGTGAGGCGGCAGGGGGAAATGGCTACACCTTC. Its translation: CAWSEAAGGNGYTF.

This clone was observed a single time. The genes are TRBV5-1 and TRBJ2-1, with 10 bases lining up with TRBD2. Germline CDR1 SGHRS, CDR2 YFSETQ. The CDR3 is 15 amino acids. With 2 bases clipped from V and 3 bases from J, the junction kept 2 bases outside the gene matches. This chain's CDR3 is CASSFSGGSYNEQFF. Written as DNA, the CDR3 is TGCGCCAGCAGCTTTAGCGGGGGGAGCTACAATGAGCAGTTCTTC.

The CDR3 is CAISDYREETQYF. In DNA, the CDR3 is TGTGCCATCAGTGATTACAGGGAAGAGACCCAGTACTTC. This chain joins TRBV10-3 and TRBJ2-5; D is perhaps TRBD1 (6 bases). The V end lost 3 bases, the J end lost 3 bases, and 8 bases lay between the germline ends. The CDR3 covers 13 residues. Germline lookup yields CDR1 ENHRY and CDR2 SYGVKD.

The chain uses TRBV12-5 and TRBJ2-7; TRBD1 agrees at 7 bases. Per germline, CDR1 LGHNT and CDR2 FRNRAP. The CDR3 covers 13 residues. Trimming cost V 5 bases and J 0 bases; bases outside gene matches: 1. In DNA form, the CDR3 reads TGTGCTAGTGGTCGGGACAGCTCCTACGAGCAGTACTTC. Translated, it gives CASGRDSSYEQYF.